This T cell receptor (beta chain) came from a study of shared clonotypes between healthy human individuals. This clone was seen a handful of times. The CDR3 consists of 17 residues. J lost 3 bases, V lost 3 bases, and 14 bases had no gene match. Germline V gives CDR1 SGHRS, CDR2 YFSETQ. The data were produced by immunoSEQ multiplex PCR, yet TCRdb's version contains in-frame clones alone and is incomplete. The table includes about 1 million clones, 65% to 75% detected once. Sequenced sample: memory CD4+ T cells sorted from blood. The sample's subset: CD45RA-negative fraction. The sequence was collected from a man between 18 and 35 years old in good health. The chain combines TRBV5-1 with TRBJ2-7; 8 bases match TRBD2. CDR3 coding DNA: TGCGCCAGCAGCTCCAACCGACCAGGGGCGGGGGGCTACGAGCAGTACTTC. Translated, it gives CASSSNRPGAGGYEQYF.